These 6 T cell receptor beta chains were sequenced from one sample in a study of blood T cells in healthy people across ages. A sample-barcoded 5' primer and a J-beta primer mix were used in a second PCR of about 7 to 12 cycles. TCRdb analysed the 5' RACE reads with MiXCR anew, one entry per CDR3 protein. The data contain 890,000 or so distinct CDR3 sequences, around two thirds of them seen just once; the ten biggest clones take up about a quarter. Sample: blood. The receptor set was obtained from a man under 40 in good health.

This clonotype was seen many times. The chain joins TRBV7-2 to TRBJ2-5, with TRBD2 as a possible D gene (7 bases). Germline assignment: CDR1 SGHTA and CDR2 FQGNSA. This CDR3 has 17 residues. With 4 bases removed from V and 5 bases from J, the gap between germline ends came to 23 bases. In DNA form, the CDR3 reads TGTGCCAGCAGCTCCAATAGGGGGGGACTTGCCGGGGAGACCCAGTACTTC. Its translation: CASSSNRGGLAGETQYF.

This clonotype has just one count. This chain links TRBV13 with TRBJ2-1; D is undetermined. There are 12 residues in the CDR3. Germline lookup yields CDR1 PRHDT and CDR2 FYEKMQ (reference sequence). The V gene lost 5 bases and the J gene lost 12 bases, with 14 bases spanning the gap. Here the CDR3 DNA reads TGTGCCAGCAGCATCGACATCTCCGGGCAGTTCTTC. Its protein product is CASSIDISGQFF.

V gene TRBV6-5 combines with J gene TRBJ2-3; no clear D gene. Germline CDR1 reads MNHEY; CDR2 reads SVGAGI. Trimming removed 5 bases from V and 1 base from J, with 10 bases in between. The CDR3 is 14 amino acids. In nucleotides, the CDR3 is TGTGCCAGCAGTAGGGTCTCTGGCACAGATACGCAGTATTTT. Protein sequence: CASSRVSGTDTQYF.

The chain recombines TRBV6-2 or TRBV6-3 with TRBJ1-5, with 11 bases lining up with TRBD1. Germline CDR1 and CDR2: MNHEY and SVGEGT. The CDR3 is made up of 18 amino acids. After removal of 2 bases from V and 2 bases from J, the junction contained 8 bases not matched to a gene. The CDR3 DNA is TGTGCCAGCAGTTACCACGGACAGGGGGCAAGAGGCAATCAGCCCCAGCATTTT. Amino acids: CASSYHGQGARGNQPQHF.

This chain connects TRBV6-2 or TRBV6-3 to TRBJ2-7; TRBD2 matches at 7 bases. The CDR3 sequence is 14 residues long. CDR1 is MNHEY and CDR2 is SVGEGT in the germline V gene. After removal of 8 bases from V and 1 base from J, the junction contained 8 bases not matched to a gene. DNA for the CDR3: TGTGCCAGCGGCCGAGGCGGGGGATCCTACGAGCAGTACTTC. Translating it yields CASGRGGGSYEQYF.

J is TRBJ2-1 and V is TRBV5-1, with a possible D match to TRBD1 (5 bases). CDR1 and CDR2 (germline): SGHRS, YFSETQ. This CDR3 has 16 amino acids. The V end lost 4 bases, the J end lost 3 bases, and 17 bases lay between the germline ends. Here the CDR3 reads CASSPSSTADYNEQFF. CDR3 coding DNA: TGCGCCAGCAGCCCGTCCTCGACAGCCGACTACAATGAGCAGTTCTTC.